This entry concerns a single T cell receptor (beta chain). This sample was included in a study of blood T cell repertoires in COVID-19. Using immunoSEQ multiplex PCR, the repertoire was profiled, and TCRdb retains in-frame clones only, with some absent. The table lists roughly 240,000 clones, roughly 80% of them singletons. CDR1 is DFQATT and CDR2 is SNEGSKA in the germline V gene (reference sequence). The CDR3 is 11 residues long. V gave up 1 base and J gave up 9 bases, with 9 bases separating them. The chain couples TRBV20-1 to TRBJ2-5; D is undetermined. The clonotype was recovered from a man aged 60 to 69 who had recovered from COVID-19. Sequenced sample: peripheral blood. CDR3: CSARVPDAQYF. CDR3 coding DNA: TGCAGTGCTAGAGTTCCAGATGCCCAGTACTTC.